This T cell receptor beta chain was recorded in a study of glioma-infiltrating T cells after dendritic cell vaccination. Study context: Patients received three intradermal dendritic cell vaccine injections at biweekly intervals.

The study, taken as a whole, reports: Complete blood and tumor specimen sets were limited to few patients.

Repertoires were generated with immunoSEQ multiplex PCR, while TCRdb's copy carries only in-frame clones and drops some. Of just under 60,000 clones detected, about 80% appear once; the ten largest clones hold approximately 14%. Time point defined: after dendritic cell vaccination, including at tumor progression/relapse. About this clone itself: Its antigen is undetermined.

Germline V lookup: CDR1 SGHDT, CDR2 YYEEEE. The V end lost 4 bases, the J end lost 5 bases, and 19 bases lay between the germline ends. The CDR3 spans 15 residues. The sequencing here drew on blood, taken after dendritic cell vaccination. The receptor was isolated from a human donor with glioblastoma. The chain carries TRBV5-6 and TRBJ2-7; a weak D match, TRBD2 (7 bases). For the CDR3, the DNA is TGTGCCAGCAGCGTGTCGGGGGGCCGTTGGGACGAGCAGTACTTC. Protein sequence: CASSVSGGRWDEQYF.